A single sample is the source of the 24 T cell receptor beta chains below, sequenced in a study of CD8+ T cells in alopecia areata. Treatment: oral pan-JAK inhibitor, 5-10 mg twice daily. RNA extraction and reverse transcription yielded cDNA as sequencing template. Profiling relied on immunoSEQ multiplex PCR, and the TCRdb table lists in-frame clones only, not all of them. The data show some 98,000 clones, with around 55% seen just once and less than 20% held by the top ten. The specimen comprised CD8+ T cells sorted from blood, sampled at week 4, from a patient treated with tofacitinib. The origin of the receptors is a human donor with alopecia areata.

The chain links TRBV10-3 to TRBJ2-1; D possibly corresponds to TRBD2 (5 bases). This CDR3 is 13 amino acids long. V was trimmed by 6 bases and J by 3 bases, leaving 9 bases between them. CDR1 is ENHRY, CDR2 SYGVKD, per germline. The CDR3 DNA is TGTGCCATCAGCCTCGGACTCTACAATGAGCAGTTCTTC. Protein sequence: CAISLGLYNEQFF.

This clone was detected only a few times. V is TRBV4-1 and J is TRBJ2-1; D perhaps matches TRBD2 (5 bases). Germline V gene data show CDR1 as MGHRA and CDR2 as YSYEKL. CDR3 length: 15 amino acids. V lost 0 bases, J lost 2 bases, and 8 bases lay in between. CDR3 region: CASSQDLGAYNEQFF. CDR3 coding DNA: TGCGCCAGCAGCCAAGATCTCGGGGCCTACAATGAGCAGTTCTTC.

This chain joins TRBV9 and TRBJ2-5; D gene uncertain. V gave up 0 bases and J gave up 5 bases, with 14 bases separating them. CDR3 length: 15 residues. Looked up from germline, CDR1 is SGDLS and CDR2 is YYNGEE. CDR3 amino acids: CASSVGGSFLETQYF. CDR3 DNA sequence: TGTGCCAGCAGCGTAGGCGGAAGCTTTTTGGAGACCCAGTACTTC.

In nucleotides, the CDR3 is TGTGCCAGCAGCCCATGGGACAGGGTCCTGGAGACCCAGTACTTC. This sequence encodes CASSPWDRVLETQYF. The chain carries TRBV7-3 and TRBJ2-5, with TRBD1 matching 9 bases. The CDR3 loop spans 15 amino acids. Trimming at V came to 5 bases and at J to 5 bases, leaving 9 bases not matched to a gene. Germline assignment: CDR1 SGHTA and CDR2 FQGTGA.

This chain connects TRBV19 to TRBJ2-1; TRBD1 or TRBD2 may be the D gene (5 bases each). CDR3 length equals 13 residues. Germline V gene sequence: CDR1 LNHDA, CDR2 SQIVND (reference sequence). Trimming pared 4 bases from V and 6 bases from J, leaving 10 bases between. CDR3 sequence (DNA): TGTGCCAGTAGTAGAACTAGGGGCAATGAGCAGTTCTTC. The encoded protein is CASSRTRGNEQFF. Filled out from reference TRBV19 and TRBJ2-1, the complete variable domain reads DGGITQSPKYLFRKEGQNVTLSCEQNLNHDAMYWYRQDPGQGLRLIYYSQIVNDFQKGDIAEGYSVSREKKESFPLTVTSAQKNPTAFYLCASSRTRGNEQFFGPGTRLTVL.

This chain uses TRBV10-2 with TRBJ1-1; D is ambiguous. Germline loops: CDR1 WSHSY, CDR2 SAAADI. The CDR3 runs to 12 residues. V was shortened by 10 bases and J by 10 bases, with 19 bases between the two germline ends. The CDR3 region is CATKGQRESAFF. CDR3 DNA sequence: TGCGCCACCAAAGGCCAACGCGAGTCAGCTTTCTTT.

This clone has more than one count but fewer than ten. The V gene is TRBV7-2, the J gene TRBJ2-6; D unclear. Germline V CDR1 and CDR2: SGHTA, FQGNSA. V was shortened by 2 bases and J by 0 bases, with 14 bases between the two germline ends. There are 18 residues in the CDR3. The CDR3 protein is CASSLLAAVASGANVLTF. CDR3 nucleotide sequence: TGTGCCAGCAGCTTATTGGCGGCGGTCGCCTCTGGGGCCAACGTCCTGACTTTC. Full variable domain (rest looked up from reference TRBV7-2 and TRBJ2-6): GAGVSQSPSNKVTEKGKDVELRCDPISGHTALYWYRQSLGQGLEFLIYFQGNSAPDKSGLPSDRFSAERTGGSVSTLTIQRTQQEDSAVYLCASSLLAAVASGANVLTFGAGSRLTVL.

This sequence joins TRBV6-5 and TRBJ2-2; tentatively, D is TRBD2 (6 bases). The length of the CDR3 is 15 residues. CDR1 and CDR2 (germline): MNHEY, SVGAGI. V dropped 2 bases and J dropped 4 bases, with 11 bases sitting between them. CDR3 sequence: CASSYEDGSTGELFF. CDR3 nucleotides: TGTGCCAGCAGTTACGAGGACGGGAGCACCGGGGAGCTGTTTTTT.

This clone was recorded only once. Other DNA sequences from this sample encode an identical CDR3 as well. This chain uses TRBV4-1 with TRBJ2-7; maybe TRBD2 (6 bases). Per the germline V gene, CDR1 is MGHRA and CDR2 is YSYEKL. The CDR3 sequence is 15 residues long. Trimming left V 4 bases short and J 1 base short, with 14 bases between. The CDR3 sequence: CASSRVSGDSYEQYF. CDR3 in DNA: TGCGCCAGCAGCCGCGTGTCGGGGGATTCCTACGAGCAGTACTTC.

This sequence joins TRBV30 and TRBJ2-1; D gene unclear. Per the germline V gene, CDR1 is GTSNPN and CDR2 is SVGIG (reference sequence). Trimming stripped 3 bases from V and 4 bases from J, with 7 bases between. The CDR3 extends over 12 amino acids. The CDR3 DNA reads TGTGCCTGGAGCATGGGTTACAATGAGCAGTTCTTC. This sequence encodes CAWSMGYNEQFF.

This chain joins TRBV6-5 and TRBJ1-5; possible D gene TRBD1, 5 bases. CDR1 and CDR2 (germline): MNHEY, SVGAGI. The CDR3 spans 14 residues. Between the trimmed V and J ends, which lost 0 bases and 2 bases, there was a span of 5 bases. The CDR3 nucleotides read TGTGCCAGCAGTTACTCGACAGGCAATCAGCCCCAGCATTTT. Translating it yields CASSYSTGNQPQHF.

In its sample, this clone was seen a few times. V usage is TRBV29-1 and J usage is TRBJ2-3; 8 nucleotides agree with TRBD2. This CDR3 has 12 amino acids. The V segment lost 7 bases and the J segment 2 bases; nucleotides outside the gene matches: 2. Germline values: CDR1 SQVTM, CDR2 ANQGSEA. The CDR3 nucleotides read TGCAGCGGGACTAGCTCCACAGATACGCAGTATTTT. Protein sequence: CSGTSSTDTQYF.

The CDR3 DNA sequence: TGTGCCAGCAGCCAACAGGGAAAAGGGACCGGGGAGCTGTTTTTT. Translation gives CASSQQGKGTGELFF. The chain recombines TRBV7-9 with TRBJ2-2; perhaps TRBD1 as D (6 bases). This CDR3 has 15 residues. V was cut by 5 bases and J by 5 bases, with 15 bases left in between. Germline CDR1 is SEHNR and CDR2 is FQNEAQ (reference sequence).

This chain connects TRBV20-1 to TRBJ2-1; D not certain. The germline V and J ends were trimmed by 6 bases and 9 bases, with 12 bases remaining between them. Germline V gene lookup returns CDR1 DFQATT and CDR2 SNEGSKA (reference sequence). The CDR3 sequence is 11 residues long. CDR3 in DNA: TGCAGTGCCCCCGGCCCGGGTGAGCAGTTCTTC. As protein: CSAPGPGEQFF.

Only a few counts were recorded for this clone. The chain is built from TRBV13 and TRBJ1-1; the match to TRBD1 covers 7 bases. Germline CDR1 is PRHDT and CDR2 is FYEKMQ (reference sequence). This CDR3 is 12 amino acids long. Unmatched junction bases numbered 2, after V lost 3 bases and J lost 7 bases. The CDR3 is CASSLDRSEAFF. The CDR3 DNA sequence: TGTGCCAGCAGCTTGGACAGGAGTGAAGCTTTCTTT.

The rearrangement links TRBV2 to TRBJ2-3; TRBD1 matches 9 bases. Germline V gene lookup returns CDR1 SNHLY and CDR2 FYNNEI. The V and J ends lost 5 bases and 3 bases, in that order; junction bases with no gene match: 3. This CDR3 is built from 14 residues. The CDR3 is CASSSGQGTDTQYF. The CDR3 DNA is TGTGCCAGCAGTTCTGGACAGGGGACAGATACGCAGTATTTT.

This sequence joins TRBV7-8 and TRBJ1-5; possibly TRBD1 for D (5 bases). The CDR3 contains 19 residues. Trimming pared 2 bases from V and 2 bases from J, leaving 22 bases between. Germline CDR1 SGHVS, CDR2 FQNEAQ. The DNA for the CDR3 is TGTGCCAGCAGCTTATCCCCCCTCCCGCGTGGGACTCGCAATCAGCCCCAGCATTTT. The encoded protein is CASSLSPLPRGTRNQPQHF.

This chain uses TRBV7-9 with TRBJ1-1; D gene uncertain. The V gene lost 1 base and the J gene lost 0 bases, with 6 bases spanning the gap. The CDR3 runs to 14 residues. Per the germline V gene, CDR1 is SEHNR and CDR2 is FQNEAQ (reference sequence). The CDR3 sequence: CASSLERMNTEAFF. CDR3 bases: TGTGCCAGCAGCTTAGAACGTATGAACACTGAAGCTTTCTTT.

This clone is classed as medium-sized (0.01 to 0.1%). Different DNA sequences within this sample yield the same CDR3. The chain has TRBV7-2 and TRBJ2-1; no reliable D call. Per the germline V gene, CDR1 is SGHTA and CDR2 is FQGNSA. The CDR3 contains 11 residues. V dropped 5 bases and J dropped 7 bases, with 6 bases sitting between them. For the CDR3, the DNA is TGTGCCAGCAGCCTAAATAATGAGCAGTTCTTC. Its translation: CASSLNNEQFF.

This chain links TRBV13 with TRBJ1-3; a weak D match, TRBD1 (5 bases). The CDR3 has 15 amino acids. Germline CDR1 is PRHDT and CDR2 is FYEKMQ (reference sequence). V shed 5 bases and J shed 6 bases, with 17 bases lying between them. CDR3 sequence reads: CASSPGTGGENTIYF. CDR3 nucleotide sequence: TGTGCCAGCAGCCCGGGGACCGGGGGGGAAAACACCATATATTTT.

The CDR3 loop reads CASSWRNSGEETQYF. Here the CDR3 DNA reads TGCGCCAGCAGCTGGAGGAACAGCGGGGAAGAGACCCAGTACTTC. J is TRBJ2-5 and V is TRBV5-1, with 7 bases fitting TRBD2. V lost 3 bases to trimming and J lost 3 bases; unmatched junction nucleotides: 8. CDR1 and CDR2 from the germline V gene are SGHRS and YFSETQ. This CDR3 has 15 amino acids.

The chain joins TRBV7-9 to TRBJ2-7; 8 bases are shared with TRBD2. CDR3 length: 15 amino acids. Germline assignment: CDR1 SEHNR and CDR2 FQNEAQ (reference sequence). V lost 5 bases to trimming and J lost 5 bases; unmatched junction nucleotides: 11. CDR3 bases: TGTGCCAGCAGCCTTAGGACTAGCAGTCCGAACGAGCAGTACTTC. It translates to CASSLRTSSPNEQYF.

The chain has TRBV30 and TRBJ2-1; TRBD2 agrees at 9 bases. J was trimmed by 2 bases and V by 1 base; bases with no gene match: 9. This CDR3 contains 17 residues. Per germline, CDR1 GTSNPN and CDR2 SVGIG (reference sequence). The CDR3 DNA sequence: TGTGCCTGGAGTGCCAATGGGCGGGAGGGACCCTACAATGAGCAGTTCTTC. Its protein product is CAWSANGREGPYNEQFF.

This chain links TRBV4-1 with TRBJ1-1, with D perhaps TRBD1 (6 bases). Germline V CDR1 and CDR2: MGHRA, YSYEKL. The CDR3 covers 15 residues. Trimming took 3 bases from V and 0 from J, leaving 11 bases between them. CDR3 DNA: TGCGCCAGCAGCCATTATCAGGGGCTGAACACTGAAGCTTTCTTT. This translates into CASSHYQGLNTEAFF.